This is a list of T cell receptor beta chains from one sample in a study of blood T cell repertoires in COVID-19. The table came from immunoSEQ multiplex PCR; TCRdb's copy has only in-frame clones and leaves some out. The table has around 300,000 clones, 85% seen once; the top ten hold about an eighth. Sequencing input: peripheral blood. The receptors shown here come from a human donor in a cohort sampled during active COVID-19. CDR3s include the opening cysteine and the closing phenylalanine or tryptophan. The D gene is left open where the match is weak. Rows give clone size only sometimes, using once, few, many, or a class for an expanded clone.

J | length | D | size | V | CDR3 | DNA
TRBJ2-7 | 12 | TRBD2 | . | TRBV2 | CASSEGTSGRNF | TGTGCCAGCAGTGAAGGGACTAGCGGGAGGAACTTC
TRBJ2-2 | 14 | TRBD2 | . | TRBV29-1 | CSVGLAANTGELFF | TGCAGCGTTGGGCTAGCGGCGAACACCGGGGAGCTGTTTTTT
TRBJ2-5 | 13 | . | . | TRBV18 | CASSQTGSETQYF | TGTGCCAGCTCGCAAACAGGGTCGGAGACCCAGTACTTC
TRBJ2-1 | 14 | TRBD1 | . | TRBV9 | CASSPDRGTNEQFF | TGTGCCAGCAGCCCAGACAGGGGGACCAATGAGCAGTTCTTC
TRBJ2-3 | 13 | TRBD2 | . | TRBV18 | CASSQGLEDTQYF | TGTGCCAGCTCACAGGGACTAGAGGATACGCAGTATTTT
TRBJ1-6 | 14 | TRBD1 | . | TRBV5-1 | CASSRGTVNSPLHF | TGCGCCAGCAGCCGGGGGACAGTTAATTCACCCCTCCACTTT
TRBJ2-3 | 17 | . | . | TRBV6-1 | CASSELGQRIDTDTQYF | TGTGCCAGCAGTGAACTAGGACAGCGGATAGACACAGATACGCAGTATTTT
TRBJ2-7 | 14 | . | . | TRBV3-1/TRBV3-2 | CASSHSGDPYEQYF | TGTGCCAGCAGCCATTCAGGGGACCCCTACGAGCAGTACTTC
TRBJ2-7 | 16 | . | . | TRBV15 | CATSRDRLASDYEQYF | TGTGCCACCAGCAGAGATCGTCTAGCGAGCGACTACGAGCAGTACTTC
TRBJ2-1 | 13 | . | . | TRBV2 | CASIDRDYNEQFF | TGTGCCAGCATCGACAGAGATTACAATGAGCAGTTCTTC
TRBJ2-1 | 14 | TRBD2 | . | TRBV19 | CASSIQAGTNEQFF | TGTGCCAGTAGTATCCAAGCGGGGACCAATGAGCAGTTCTTC
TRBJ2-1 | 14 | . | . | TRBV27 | CASSFMSRYNEQFF | TGTGCCAGCAGTTTCATGTCCCGGTACAATGAGCAGTTCTTC
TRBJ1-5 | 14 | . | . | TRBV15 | CATSRDSLSQPQHF | TGTGCCACCAGCAGAGATAGCTTGAGTCAGCCCCAGCATTTT
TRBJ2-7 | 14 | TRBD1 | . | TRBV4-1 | CASRLGTGLGEQYF | TGCGCCAGCAGACTTGGGACAGGGTTGGGAGAGCAGTACTTC
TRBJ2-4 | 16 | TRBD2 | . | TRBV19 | CASSLGGSPAKNIQYF | TGTGCCAGTTCCCTAGGCGGGAGCCCAGCCAAAAACATTCAGTACTTC
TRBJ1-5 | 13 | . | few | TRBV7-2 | CASSLQGNQPQHF | TGTGCCAGCAGCCTCCAGGGGAATCAGCCCCAGCATTTT
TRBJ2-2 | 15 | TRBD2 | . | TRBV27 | CASSPRGGRTGELFF | TGTGCCAGCAGTCCCCGGGGAGGGCGTACCGGGGAGCTGTTTTTT
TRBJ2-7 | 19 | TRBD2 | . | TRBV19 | CASSMFSLASGSTSYEQYF | TGTGCCAGTAGTATGTTTTCCCTGGCTAGCGGGAGTACCTCCTACGAGCAGTACTTC
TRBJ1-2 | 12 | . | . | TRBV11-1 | CASSFETGGYTF | TGTGCCAGCAGCTTTGAGACGGGTGGCTACACCTTC
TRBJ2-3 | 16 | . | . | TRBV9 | CASSVVGGRTTDTQYF | TGTGCCAGCAGCGTAGTAGGGGGAAGGACCACAGATACGCAGTATTTT
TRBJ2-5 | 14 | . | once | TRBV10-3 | CAISSLPSEETQYF | TGTGCCATCAGTTCACTACCATCCGAAGAGACCCAGTACTTC
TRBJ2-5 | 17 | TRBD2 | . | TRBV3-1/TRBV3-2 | CASSQSRTSGGKETQYF | TGTGCCAGCAGCCAGTCCCGGACTAGCGGGGGGAAAGAGACCCAGTACTTC
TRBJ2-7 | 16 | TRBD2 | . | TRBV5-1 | CASSSGPSGSSYEQYF | TGCGCCAGCAGCTCGGGACCTAGCGGGAGCTCCTACGAGCAGTACTTC
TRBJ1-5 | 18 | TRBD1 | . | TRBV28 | CASTVGTGNNEADQPQHF | TGTGCCAGCACCGTCGGGACAGGGAATAATGAGGCGGATCAGCCCCAGCATTTT